This TCR beta chain came from a study of PD-1 blockade in classical Hodgkin lymphoma (dated by TCRdb to about 2020). Notes on the research overall: Nivolumab dosing was 3 mg/kg intravenously every 2 weeks, continuing until either disease progression or unacceptable toxicity. The study used TCR beta sequencing and CyTOF to define a peripheral blood immune signature of response to PD-1 blockade in classical Hodgkin lymphoma. The research as a whole found: The study was restricted to a single clinical trial cohort, and the causes of repertoire differences, possibly disease activity or prior therapy, were left undefined. Diversity was lower in patients who began nivolumab less than 1 year after ASCT, so these patients were left out of later analyses to avoid confounding by immune reconstitution. Baseline TCR diversity was reported to be lower in newly diagnosed patients than in healthy donors, and even lower in relapsed/refractory patients. Trial patients achieving complete response had baseline diversity similar to newly diagnosed patients, whereas partial responders and progressors had significantly lower diversity. A significant rise by C4D1 was seen in CD4+ but not CD8+ TCR diversity (p=0.0027 vs p=0.16), with the rise being most apparent in complete responders (p=0.02).

Based on the germline V gene, the CDR1 and CDR2 sequences are SGDLS and YYNGEE. From the cysteine through the phenylalanine, the CDR3 covers 15 amino acids. Of the read, only the CDR3 DNA is kept; its 45 bases are in frame from base 1. The germline V and J ends show losses of 3 bases and 8 bases respectively, and no gene match explains 9 bases of the junction. About this clone itself: Its antigen remains unidentified. No per-base quality is available; no much larger clone lies one base away.

The Qiagen DNeasy kit was used to extract genomic DNA from unsorted PBMCs and from the negatively selected CD4+ and CD8+ fractions. TCR beta CDR3 regions were amplified by immunoSEQ multiplex PCR using primers annealing to V and J segments. A synthetic immune receptor repertoire was used to minimize amplification bias, and any residual bias was removed computationally once sequencing was done. The authors' analysis ran thus. Repertoire diversity was quantified as the Shannon entropy index using custom Python scripts. Unsorted, CD4+ and CD8+ repertoires were analyzed separately, except in combined analyses where CD4+ and CD8+ sequences were merged in silico. Clonal expansion was defined as at least a 2-fold frequency increase after treatment relative to C1D1, with a pseudocount of 0.5 for undetected baseline clones. Singleton clones were defined as clones with 0 or 1 copy at C1D1, and non-singleton clones were defined as clones with 2 or more copies. By matching protein sequences in sorted samples from the same patient, clones expanded in unsorted samples were annotated as CD4+, CD8+ or unknown. Wilcoxon tests were applied to paired samples to test diversity changes from C1D1 to C4D1. TCRdb mirrors the immuneACCESS table, restricted to in-frame sequences. Some clones are absent from its copies; in checked studies, under half trace to an unresolved V gene, and the reason for the others is unknown. Clonal size and the V and J genes are those of that table, whereas D and trimming came from the DNA. Here the sample has 35,000 to 50,000 clones; approximately 71% occur a single time. 2.6% of the sample goes to the ten largest clones.

In the paper's terms, the time point label means: cycle 4 day 1 (C4D1), after five to seven weeks of nivolumab. Relapse after autologous stem cell transplantation had occurred in all trial patients, and cohorts A, B and C were distinguished by prior brentuximab vedotin exposure. A total of over 50 patients with relapsed/refractory classical Hodgkin lymphoma made up the trial cohort, and each patient's best overall response was complete response, partial response or progressive disease. Trial patients were treated with single-agent nivolumab in the multi-cohort phase II CheckMate 205 trial. Best overall response was determined by an independent review committee according to the 2007 International Working Group response criteria. Trial PBMCs were collected immediately before nivolumab initiation (C1D1) and during therapy at cycle 2 day 1 and cycle 4 day 1. After peripheral blood was drawn into 8 mL Vacutainer Cell Preparation Tubes, PBMCs were isolated by centrifugation and then cryopreserved.

The sequence joins TRBV9 to TRBJ1-4; the junction holds 8 bases that match TRBD1. This TCR was recovered from a human donor with classical Hodgkin lymphoma. The sequencing used peripheral blood mononuclear cells (PBMCs), collected before the fourth cycle of nivolumab. The DNA sequence is given as TGTGCCAGCAGCGAGACTCAGGGGGCAGGAGAAAAACTGTTTTTT. This sequence encodes CASSETQGAGEKLFF. Where the CDR3 stops, the reference TRBV9 and TRBJ1-4 genes take over; the full variable domain is DSGVTQTPKHLITATGQRVTLRCSPRSGDLSVYWYQQSLDQGLQFLIQYYNGEERAKGNILERFSAQQFPDLHSELNLSSLELGDSALYFCASSETQGAGEKLFFGSGTQLSVL.